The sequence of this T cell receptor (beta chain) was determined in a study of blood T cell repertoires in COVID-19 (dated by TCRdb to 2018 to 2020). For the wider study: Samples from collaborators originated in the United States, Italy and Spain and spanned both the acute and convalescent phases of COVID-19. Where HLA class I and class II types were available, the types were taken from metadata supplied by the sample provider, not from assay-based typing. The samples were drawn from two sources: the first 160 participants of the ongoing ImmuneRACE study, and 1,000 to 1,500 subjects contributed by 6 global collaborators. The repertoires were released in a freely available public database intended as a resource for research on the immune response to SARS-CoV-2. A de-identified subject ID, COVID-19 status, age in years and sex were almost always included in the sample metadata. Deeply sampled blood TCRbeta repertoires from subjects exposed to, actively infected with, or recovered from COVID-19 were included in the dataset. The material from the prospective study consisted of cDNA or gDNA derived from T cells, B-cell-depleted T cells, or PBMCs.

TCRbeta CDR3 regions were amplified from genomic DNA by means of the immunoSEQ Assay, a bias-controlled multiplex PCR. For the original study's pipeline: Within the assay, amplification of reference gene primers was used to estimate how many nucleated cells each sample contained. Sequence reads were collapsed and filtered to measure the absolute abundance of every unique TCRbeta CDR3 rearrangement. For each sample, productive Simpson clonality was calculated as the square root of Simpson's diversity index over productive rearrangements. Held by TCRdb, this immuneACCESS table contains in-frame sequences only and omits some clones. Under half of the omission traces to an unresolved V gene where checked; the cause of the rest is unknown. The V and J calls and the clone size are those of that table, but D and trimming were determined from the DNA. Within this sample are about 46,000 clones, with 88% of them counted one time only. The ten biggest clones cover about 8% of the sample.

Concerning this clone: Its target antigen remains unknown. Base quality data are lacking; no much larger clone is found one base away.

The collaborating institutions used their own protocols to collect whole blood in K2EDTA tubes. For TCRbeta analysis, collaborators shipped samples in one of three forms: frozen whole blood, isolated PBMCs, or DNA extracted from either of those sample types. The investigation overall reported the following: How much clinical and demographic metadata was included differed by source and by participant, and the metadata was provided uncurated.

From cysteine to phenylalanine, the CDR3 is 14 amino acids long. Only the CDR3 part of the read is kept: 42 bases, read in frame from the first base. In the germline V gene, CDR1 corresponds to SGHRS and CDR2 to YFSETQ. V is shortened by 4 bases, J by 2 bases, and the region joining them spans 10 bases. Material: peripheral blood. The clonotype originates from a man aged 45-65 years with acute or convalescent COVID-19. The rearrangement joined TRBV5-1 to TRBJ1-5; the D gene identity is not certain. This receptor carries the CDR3 CASSPNGGNQPQHF. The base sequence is TGCGCCAGCAGCCCCAACGGGGGCAATCAGCCCCAGCATTTT.